The T cell receptor beta chain under discussion was sequenced for a study of T cell responses to AZD1222 COVID-19 vaccine. V lost 0 bases to trimming and J lost 9 bases, with 15 bases between them. This CDR3 contains 15 residues. Germline loops: CDR1 KGHSH, CDR2 LQKENI. As regards this clone: No antigen is known for it.

Method: immunoSEQ multiplex PCR; TCRdb's copy keeps in-frame clones and lacks some. This table holds tens of thousands of clones, around 90% found once. General study findings and limits: At baseline, just a handful of AZD1222 recipients tested seropositive. Clonal diversity may have been underestimated, and the donors were mostly white British, with more females than males. Targets within unmutated variant regions were reportedly found for nearly half of spike-specific TCRs. Repertoire sampling was restricted to post-peak T cell response timepoints.

V and J are TRBV18 and TRBJ2-1; D is tentatively TRBD1 or TRBD2 (7 bases each). The TCR comes from an adult in good health. The source was peripheral blood, collected on day 0 of MenACWY control vaccination. CDR3 nucleotide sequence: TGTGCCAGCTCACCACCGTCAGGGGGGGAGGGTGAGCAGTTCTTC. Its translation: CASSPPSGGEGEQFF.